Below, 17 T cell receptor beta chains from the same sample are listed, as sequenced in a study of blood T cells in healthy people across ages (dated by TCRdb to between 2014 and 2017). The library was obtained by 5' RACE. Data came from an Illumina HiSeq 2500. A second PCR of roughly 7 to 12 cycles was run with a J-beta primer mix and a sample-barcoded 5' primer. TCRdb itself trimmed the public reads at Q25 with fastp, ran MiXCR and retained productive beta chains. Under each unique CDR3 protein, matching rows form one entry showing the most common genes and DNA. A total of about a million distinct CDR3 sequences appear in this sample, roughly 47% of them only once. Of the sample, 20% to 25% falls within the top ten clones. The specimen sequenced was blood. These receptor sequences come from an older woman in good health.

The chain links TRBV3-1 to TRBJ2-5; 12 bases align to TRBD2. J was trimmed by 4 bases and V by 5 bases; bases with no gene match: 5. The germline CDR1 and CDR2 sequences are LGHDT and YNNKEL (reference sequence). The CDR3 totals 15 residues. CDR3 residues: CASSAPTSGRETQYF. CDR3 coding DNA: TGTGCCAGCAGCGCGCCGACTAGCGGGAGAGAGACCCAGTACTTC.

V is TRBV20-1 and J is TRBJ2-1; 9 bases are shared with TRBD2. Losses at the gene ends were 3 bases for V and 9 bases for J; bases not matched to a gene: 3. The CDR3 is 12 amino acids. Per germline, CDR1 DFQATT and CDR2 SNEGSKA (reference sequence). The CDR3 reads CSARREGVEQFF. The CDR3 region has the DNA TGCAGTGCTAGGCGGGAGGGGGTTGAGCAGTTCTTC.

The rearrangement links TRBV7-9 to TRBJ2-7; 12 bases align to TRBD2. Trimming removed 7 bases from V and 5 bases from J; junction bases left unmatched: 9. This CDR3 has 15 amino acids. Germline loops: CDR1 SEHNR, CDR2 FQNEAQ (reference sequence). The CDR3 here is CASIPSGRARNEQYF. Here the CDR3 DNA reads TGTGCCAGCATCCCTAGCGGGAGGGCCAGAAACGAGCAGTACTTC.

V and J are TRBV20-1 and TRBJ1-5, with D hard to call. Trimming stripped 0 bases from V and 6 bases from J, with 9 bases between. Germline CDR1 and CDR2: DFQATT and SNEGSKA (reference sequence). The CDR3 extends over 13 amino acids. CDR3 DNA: TGCAGTGCTAGAGATCTTGAAAGTCAGCCCCAGCATTTT. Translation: CSARDLESQPQHF.

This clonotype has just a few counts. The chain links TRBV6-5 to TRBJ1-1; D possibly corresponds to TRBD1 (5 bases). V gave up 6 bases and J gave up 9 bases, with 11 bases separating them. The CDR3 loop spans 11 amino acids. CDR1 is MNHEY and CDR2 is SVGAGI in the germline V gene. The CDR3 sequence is CASSRDSKAFF. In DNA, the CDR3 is TGTGCCAGCAGCCGTGACAGTAAAGCTTTCTTT.

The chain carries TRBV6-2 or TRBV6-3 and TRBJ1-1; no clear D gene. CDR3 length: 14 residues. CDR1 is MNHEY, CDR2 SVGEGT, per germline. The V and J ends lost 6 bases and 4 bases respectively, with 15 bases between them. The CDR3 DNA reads TGTGCCAGCAGCTTGGTGGGAAAGGGCACTGAAGCTTTCTTT. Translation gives CASSLVGKGTEAFF.

The CDR3 nucleotides read TGTGCCAGCTCGTCGGTAAACAGGGTTAGCAATCAGCCCCAGCATTTT. Its translation is CASSSVNRVSNQPQHF. This chain joins TRBV18 and TRBJ1-5; possibly TRBD1 for D (6 bases). Germline loops: CDR1 KGHSH, CDR2 LQKENI. The ends were cut back, 6 bases at V and 0 bases at J, with 15 bases in the middle. The CDR3 totals 16 residues.

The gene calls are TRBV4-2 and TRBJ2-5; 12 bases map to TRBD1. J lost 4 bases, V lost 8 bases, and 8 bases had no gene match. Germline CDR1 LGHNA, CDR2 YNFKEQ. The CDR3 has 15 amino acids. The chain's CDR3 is CASGPGTGGIETQYF. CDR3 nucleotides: TGTGCCAGCGGGCCCGGGACAGGGGGCATAGAGACCCAGTACTTC.

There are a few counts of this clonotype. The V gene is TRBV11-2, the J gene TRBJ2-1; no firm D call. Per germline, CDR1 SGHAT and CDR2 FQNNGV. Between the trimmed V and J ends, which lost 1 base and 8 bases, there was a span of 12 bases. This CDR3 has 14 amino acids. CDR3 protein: CASSLVASGDEQFF. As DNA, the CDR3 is TGTGCCAGCAGCTTAGTGGCGTCCGGCGATGAGCAGTTCTTC.

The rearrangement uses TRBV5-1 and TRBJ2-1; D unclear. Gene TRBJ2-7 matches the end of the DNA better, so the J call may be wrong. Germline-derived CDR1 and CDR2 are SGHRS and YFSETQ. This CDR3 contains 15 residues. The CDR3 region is CASSQLGEPVQEQYF. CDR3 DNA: TGCGCCAGCAGCCAGCTTGGAGAGCCCGTACAAGAGCAGTACTTC.

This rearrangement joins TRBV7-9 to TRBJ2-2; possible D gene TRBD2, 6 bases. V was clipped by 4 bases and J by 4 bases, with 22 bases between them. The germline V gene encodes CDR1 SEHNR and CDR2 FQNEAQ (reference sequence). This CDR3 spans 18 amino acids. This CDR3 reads CASSYHDLVGGGTGELFF. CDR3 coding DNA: TGTGCCAGCAGCTATCACGACCTAGTGGGAGGCGGCACCGGGGAGCTGTTTTTT.

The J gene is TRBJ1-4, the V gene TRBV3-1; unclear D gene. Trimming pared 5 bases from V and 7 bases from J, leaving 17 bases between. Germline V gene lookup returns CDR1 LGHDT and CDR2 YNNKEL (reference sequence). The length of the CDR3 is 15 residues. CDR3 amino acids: CASSFRTGKGEKLFF. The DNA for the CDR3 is TGTGCCAGCAGCTTCCGGACTGGAAAAGGTGAAAAACTGTTTTTT.

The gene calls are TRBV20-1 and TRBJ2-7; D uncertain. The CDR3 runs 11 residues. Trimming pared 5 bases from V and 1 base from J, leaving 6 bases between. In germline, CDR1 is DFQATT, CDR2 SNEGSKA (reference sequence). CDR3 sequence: CSAYRSYEQYF. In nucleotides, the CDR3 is TGCAGTGCTTACAGATCCTACGAGCAGTACTTC.

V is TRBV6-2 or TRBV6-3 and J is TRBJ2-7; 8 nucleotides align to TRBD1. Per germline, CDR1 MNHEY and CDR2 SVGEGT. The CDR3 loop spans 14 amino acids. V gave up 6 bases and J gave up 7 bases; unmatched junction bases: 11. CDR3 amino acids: CASRDRGHHNEQYF. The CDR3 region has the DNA TGTGCCAGCAGAGACAGGGGACACCACAATGAGCAGTACTTC.

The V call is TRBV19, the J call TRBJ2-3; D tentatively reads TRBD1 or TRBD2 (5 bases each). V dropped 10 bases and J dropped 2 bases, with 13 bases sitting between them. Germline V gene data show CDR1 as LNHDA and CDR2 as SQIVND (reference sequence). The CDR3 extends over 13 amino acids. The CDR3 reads CATRDPPTDTQYF. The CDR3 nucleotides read TGTGCCACCAGGGACCCCCCCACAGATACGCAGTATTTT. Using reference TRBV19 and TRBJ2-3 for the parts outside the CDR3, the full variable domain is DGGITQSPKYLFRKEGQNVTLSCEQNLNHDAMYWYRQDPGQGLRLIYYSQIVNDFQKGDIAEGYSVSREKKESFPLTVTSAQKNPTAFYLCATRDPPTDTQYFGPGTRLTVL.

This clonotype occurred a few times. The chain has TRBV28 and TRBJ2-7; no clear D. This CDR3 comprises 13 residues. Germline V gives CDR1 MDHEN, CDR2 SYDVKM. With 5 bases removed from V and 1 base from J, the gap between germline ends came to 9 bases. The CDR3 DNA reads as TGTGCCAGCAGTGCCGACACGTCCTACGAGCAGTACTTC. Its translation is CASSADTSYEQYF.

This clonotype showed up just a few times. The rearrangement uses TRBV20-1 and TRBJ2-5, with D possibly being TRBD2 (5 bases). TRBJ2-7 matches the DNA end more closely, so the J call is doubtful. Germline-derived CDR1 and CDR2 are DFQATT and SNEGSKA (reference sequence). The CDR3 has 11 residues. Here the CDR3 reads CSASRLNEQYF. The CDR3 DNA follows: TGCAGTGCTAGTAGACTAAACGAGCAGTACTTC.